Reported below is one T cell receptor beta chain. Some clones are missing from TCRdb's copy, which holds only in-frame ones; the method was immunoSEQ multiplex PCR. This sample has 15,000 to 20,000 clones, with 83% found just once. This sample was taken from a study of PD-1 blockade in classical Hodgkin lymphoma. Trimming took 0 bases from V and 0 from J; bases not matched to a gene: 1. CDR3 length: 15 amino acids. Germline V lookup: CDR1 KGHSH, CDR2 LQKENI. Time point indicated: cycle 4 day 1 (C4D1), after 5 to 7 weeks of nivolumab. Every patient relapsed after autologous stem cell transplantation, and brentuximab vedotin exposure varied.

This receptor was obtained from a human donor with classical Hodgkin lymphoma. Sample: peripheral blood mononuclear cells (PBMCs), taken before the fourth cycle of nivolumab. V usage is TRBV18 and J usage is TRBJ2-7; 8 bases agree with TRBD2. Here the CDR3 reads CASSPPSGGSYEQYF. The CDR3 DNA reads TGTGCCAGCTCACCACCGAGCGGGGGCTCCTACGAGCAGTACTTC.